The 4 T cell receptor beta chains below were found in one sample sequenced in a study of Graves' ophthalmopathy and Graves' hyperthyroidism. As the template, RNA transcripts were used to amplify TCR beta CDR3 regions. An initial RT-PCR round employing HTBI primers preceded a second-round multiplex PCR. From the multiplex PCR reads, TCRdb called clonotypes with MiXCR, one entry per CDR3 protein. The sample lists 660,000 or so distinct CDR3 sequences; over 40% were seen once. The sample was peripheral blood. Source of these receptors: an adult man with Graves' ophthalmopathy.

This clonotype was counted once. V and J are TRBV10-2 and TRBJ2-7; D is ambiguous. CDR3 size: 13 residues. Trimming cost V 2 bases and J 3 bases, with 8 bases left between them. Looked up from germline, CDR1 is WSHSY and CDR2 is SAAADI. The CDR3 here is CASSEMGIYEQYF. The CDR3 nucleotides read TGCGCCAGCAGTGAGATGGGAATCTACGAGCAGTACTTC.

A word on this clonotype: Relative to the germline gene, one junction end is altered; a read error may explain this. The chain recombines TRBV2 with TRBJ2-2; D may be TRBD2 (5 bases). From germline, CDR1 is SNHLY and CDR2 FYNNEI. The CDR3 length is 13 residues. This chain's CDR3 is CASSKANTGKLFF. The CDR3 nucleotides read TGTGCCAGCAGCAAGGCGAACACCGGGAAGCTGTTTTTT.

This clonotype showed up just a few times. The chain combines TRBV25-1 with TRBJ2-1, with 9 bases aligning to TRBD2. Trimming at V came to 5 bases and at J to 5 bases, leaving 7 bases not matched to a gene. The germline V gene encodes CDR1 MGHDK and CDR2 SYGVNS. The CDR3 totals 15 residues. This CDR3 reads CASSSLAGLHNEQFF. CDR3 DNA sequence: TGTGCCAGCAGTAGTCTAGCGGGATTGCACAATGAGCAGTTCTTC.

This clonotype was detected many times. The chain employs TRBV19 and TRBJ1-4; D gene uncertain. Germline CDR1 and CDR2: LNHDA and SQIVND (reference sequence). The V gene lost 6 bases and the J gene lost 0 bases, with 14 bases spanning the gap. CDR3 size: 16 residues. The CDR3 sequence: CASSFQRDTTNEKLFF. The CDR3 nucleotides read TGTGCCAGTAGCTTCCAACGGGATACAACTAATGAAAAACTGTTTTTT.